These 3 T cell receptor beta chains came from one sample sequenced in a study of CD4 T cells in relation to SARS-CoV-2 and coronaviruses. TCRdb keeps only in-frame clones here, not all; method: immunoSEQ multiplex PCR. The sample gives tens of thousands of clones, about two thirds of which show up once; about 16% is in the top ten. These TCRs are of unknown antigen specificity. Unexposed donor CD4+ T cells date from about 2011-2018, before the COVID-19 pandemic. The cells were cultured for about ten days before CD4+ T cells were isolated. Material: CD4+ T cells from PBMCs, cultured in vitro. Receptors were obtained from a human donor in good health.

Turning to this clone: Compared with germline, one end of the junction differs, possibly owing to a read error. The CDR3 region has the DNA TGTGCCCGGAGTGTACGGGGAGACCTAAGAGGTTCACCCCTCCACTTT. Protein sequence: CARSVRGDLRGSPLHF. The J gene is TRBJ1-6, the V gene TRBV30; D not certain. The CDR3 consists of 16 residues. Per the germline V gene, CDR1 is GTSNPN and CDR2 is SVGIG (reference sequence). Supplemented by reference TRBV30 and TRBJ1-6, the full variable domain reads SQTIHQWPATLVQPVGSPLSLECTVEGTSNPNLYWYRQAAGRGLQLLFYSVGIGQISSEVPQNLSASRPQDRQFILSSKKLLLSDSGFYLCARSVRGDLRGSPLHFGNGTRLTVT.

The chain joins TRBV6-1 to TRBJ2-7; 7 nucleotides line up with TRBD1. From germline, CDR1 is MNHNS and CDR2 SASEGT. V lost 2 bases and J lost 4; bases outside the gene matches: 5. This CDR3 has 14 amino acids. CDR3 DNA: TGTGCCAGCAGTGAACAGGGGGATTGGTACGAGCAGTACTTC. Translation gives CASSEQGDWYEQYF.

The chain has TRBV10-3 and TRBJ2-3; D unresolved. Between the trimmed V and J ends, which lost 2 bases and 0 bases, there was a span of 6 bases. The V gene's germline CDR1 is ENHRY and CDR2 SYGVKD. This CDR3 is 14 amino acids long. CDR3 sequence: CAISEDFSTDTQYF. For the CDR3, the DNA is TGTGCCATCAGTGAGGACTTTAGCACAGATACGCAGTATTTT.